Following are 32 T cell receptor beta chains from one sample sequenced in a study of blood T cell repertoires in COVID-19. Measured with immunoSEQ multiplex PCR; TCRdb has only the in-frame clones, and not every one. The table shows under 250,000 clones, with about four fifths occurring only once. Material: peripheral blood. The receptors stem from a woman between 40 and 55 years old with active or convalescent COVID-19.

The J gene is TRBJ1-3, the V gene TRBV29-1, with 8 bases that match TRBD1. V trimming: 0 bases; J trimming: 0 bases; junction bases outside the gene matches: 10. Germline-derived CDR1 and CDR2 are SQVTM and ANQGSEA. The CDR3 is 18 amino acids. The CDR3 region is CSVEDFQRQGLSGNTIYF. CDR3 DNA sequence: TGCAGCGTTGAAGATTTTCAGAGACAGGGGCTCTCTGGAAACACCATATATTTT.

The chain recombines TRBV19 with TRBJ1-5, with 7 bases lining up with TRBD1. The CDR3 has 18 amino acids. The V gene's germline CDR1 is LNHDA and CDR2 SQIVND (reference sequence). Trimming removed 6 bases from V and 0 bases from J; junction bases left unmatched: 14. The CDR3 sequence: CASSREGAAIYSNQPQHF. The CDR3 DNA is TGTGCCAGTAGCCGAGAGGGGGCAGCGATCTATAGCAATCAGCCCCAGCATTTT.

The CDR3 sequence is CATSGQGNQPQHF. CDR3 DNA sequence: TGTGCCACCAGTGGACAGGGCAATCAGCCCCAGCATTTT. The V call is TRBV24-1, the J call TRBJ1-5, with D possibly matching TRBD1 (6 bases). V lost 5 bases and J lost 2, with 6 bases in between. The CDR3 spans 13 residues. Germline V gene lookup returns CDR1 KGHDR and CDR2 SFDVKD.

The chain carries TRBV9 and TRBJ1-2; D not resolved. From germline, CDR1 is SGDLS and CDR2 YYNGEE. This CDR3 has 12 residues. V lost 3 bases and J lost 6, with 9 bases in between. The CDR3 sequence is CASSGTENGYTF. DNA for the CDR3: TGTGCCAGCAGCGGCACAGAGAATGGCTACACCTTC.

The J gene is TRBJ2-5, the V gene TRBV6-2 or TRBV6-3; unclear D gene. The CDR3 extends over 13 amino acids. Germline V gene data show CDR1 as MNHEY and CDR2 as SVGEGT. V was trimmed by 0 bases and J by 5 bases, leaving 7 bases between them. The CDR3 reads CASSYSPSETQYF. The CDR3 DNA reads TGTGCCAGCAGTTACTCCCCGTCCGAGACCCAGTACTTC.

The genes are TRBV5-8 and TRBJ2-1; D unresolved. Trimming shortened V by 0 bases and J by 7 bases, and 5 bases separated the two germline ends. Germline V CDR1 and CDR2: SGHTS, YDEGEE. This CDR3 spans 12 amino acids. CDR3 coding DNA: TGTGCCAGCAGCTTGGATAGAAATGAGCAGTTCTTC. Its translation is CASSLDRNEQFF.

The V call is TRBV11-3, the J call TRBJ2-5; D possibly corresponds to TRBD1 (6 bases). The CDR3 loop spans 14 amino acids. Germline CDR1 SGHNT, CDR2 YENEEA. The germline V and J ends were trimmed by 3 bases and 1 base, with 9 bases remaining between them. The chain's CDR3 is CASSLGDIQETQYF. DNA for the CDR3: TGTGCCAGCAGCTTGGGGGACATCCAAGAGACCCAGTACTTC.

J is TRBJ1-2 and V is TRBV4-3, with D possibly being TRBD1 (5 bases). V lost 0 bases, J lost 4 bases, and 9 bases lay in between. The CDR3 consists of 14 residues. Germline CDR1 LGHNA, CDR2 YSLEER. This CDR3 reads CASSQEVRAYGYTF. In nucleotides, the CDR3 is TGCGCCAGCAGCCAAGAGGTCAGGGCCTATGGCTACACCTTC.

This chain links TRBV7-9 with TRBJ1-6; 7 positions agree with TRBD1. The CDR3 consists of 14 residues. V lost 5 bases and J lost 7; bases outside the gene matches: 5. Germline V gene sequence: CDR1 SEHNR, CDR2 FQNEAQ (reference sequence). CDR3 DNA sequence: TGTGCCAGCAGCCCTGACAGGGAGAATTCACCCCTCCACTTT. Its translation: CASSPDRENSPLHF.

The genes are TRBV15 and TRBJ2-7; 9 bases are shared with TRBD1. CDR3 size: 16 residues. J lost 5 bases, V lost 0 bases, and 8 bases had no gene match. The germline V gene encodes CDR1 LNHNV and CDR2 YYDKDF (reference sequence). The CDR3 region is CATSRDNDRGVDEQYF. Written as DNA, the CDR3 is TGTGCCACCAGCAGAGACAACGACAGGGGGGTCGACGAGCAGTACTTC.

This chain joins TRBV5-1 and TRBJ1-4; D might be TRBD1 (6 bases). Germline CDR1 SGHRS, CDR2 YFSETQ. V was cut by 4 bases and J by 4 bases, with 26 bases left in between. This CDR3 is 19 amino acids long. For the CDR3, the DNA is TGCGCCAGCAGCCCGCGGTTCGATACTCGGGGGGGCAATAATGAAAAACTGTTTTTT. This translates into CASSPRFDTRGGNNEKLFF.

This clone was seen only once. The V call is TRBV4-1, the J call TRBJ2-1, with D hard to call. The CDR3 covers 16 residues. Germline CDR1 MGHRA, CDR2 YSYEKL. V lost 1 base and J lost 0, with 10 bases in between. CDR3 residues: CASSQGNDNSYNEQFF. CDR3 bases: TGCGCCAGCAGCCAAGGGAACGACAACTCCTACAATGAGCAGTTCTTC.

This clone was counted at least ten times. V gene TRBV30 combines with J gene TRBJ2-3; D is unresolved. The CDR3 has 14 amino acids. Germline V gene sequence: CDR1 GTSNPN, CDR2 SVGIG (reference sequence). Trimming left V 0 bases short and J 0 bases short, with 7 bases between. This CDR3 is CAWSVGRSTDTQYF. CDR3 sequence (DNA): TGTGCCTGGAGTGTAGGCAGGAGCACAGATACGCAGTATTTT.

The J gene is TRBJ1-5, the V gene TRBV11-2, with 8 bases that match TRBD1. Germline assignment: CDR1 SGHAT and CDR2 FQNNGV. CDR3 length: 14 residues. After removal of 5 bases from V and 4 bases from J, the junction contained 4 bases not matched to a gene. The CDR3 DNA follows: TGTGCCAGCAGCCGCCGGGACAGGAATCAGCCCCAGCATTTT. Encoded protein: CASSRRDRNQPQHF.

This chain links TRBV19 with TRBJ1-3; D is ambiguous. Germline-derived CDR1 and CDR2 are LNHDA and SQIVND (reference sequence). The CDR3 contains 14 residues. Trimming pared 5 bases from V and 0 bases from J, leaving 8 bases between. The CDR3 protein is CASSAQVSGNTIYF. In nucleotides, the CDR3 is TGTGCCAGTAGTGCCCAGGTCTCTGGAAACACCATATATTTT.

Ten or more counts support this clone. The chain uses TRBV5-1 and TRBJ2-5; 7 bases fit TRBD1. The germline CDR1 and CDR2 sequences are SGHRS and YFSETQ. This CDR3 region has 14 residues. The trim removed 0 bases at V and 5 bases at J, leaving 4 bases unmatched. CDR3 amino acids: CASSLGDRSETQYF. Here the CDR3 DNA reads TGCGCCAGCAGCTTGGGGGACAGATCGGAGACCCAGTACTTC.

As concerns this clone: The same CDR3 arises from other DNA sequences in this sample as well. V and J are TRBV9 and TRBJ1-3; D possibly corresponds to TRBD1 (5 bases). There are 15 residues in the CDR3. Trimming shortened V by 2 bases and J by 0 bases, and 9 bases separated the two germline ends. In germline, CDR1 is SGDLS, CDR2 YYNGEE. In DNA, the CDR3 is TGTGCCAGCAGCGTCGGGGGGGTCTCTGGAAACACCATATATTTT. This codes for CASSVGGVSGNTIYF.

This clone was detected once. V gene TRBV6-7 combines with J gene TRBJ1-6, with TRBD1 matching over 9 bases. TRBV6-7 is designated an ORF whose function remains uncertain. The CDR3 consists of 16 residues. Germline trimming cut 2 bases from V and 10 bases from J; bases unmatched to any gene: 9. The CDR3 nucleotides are TGTGCCAGCAGTTACGTCCCGGGACAGGGAACCTCACCCCTCCACTTT. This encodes CASSYVPGQGTSPLHF.

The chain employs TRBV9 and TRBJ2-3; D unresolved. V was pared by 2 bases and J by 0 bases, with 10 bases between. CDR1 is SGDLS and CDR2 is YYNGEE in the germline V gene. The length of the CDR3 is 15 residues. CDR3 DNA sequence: TGTGCCAGCAGCGTCACCCCCACTAGCACAGATACGCAGTATTTT. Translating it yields CASSVTPTSTDTQYF.

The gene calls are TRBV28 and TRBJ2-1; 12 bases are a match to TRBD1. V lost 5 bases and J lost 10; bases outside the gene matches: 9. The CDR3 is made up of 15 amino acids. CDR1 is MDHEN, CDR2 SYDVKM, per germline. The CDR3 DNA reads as TGTGCCAGCAGTCCGCCGGGACAGGGGGCAAGGGAGCAGTTCTTC. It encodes CASSPPGQGAREQFF.

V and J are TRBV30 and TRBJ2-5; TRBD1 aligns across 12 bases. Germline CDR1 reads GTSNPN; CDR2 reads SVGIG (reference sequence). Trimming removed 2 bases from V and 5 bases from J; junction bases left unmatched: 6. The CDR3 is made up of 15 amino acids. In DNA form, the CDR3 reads TGTGCCTGGAGTCCGGGACAGGGGGCTTGGGAGACCCAGTACTTC. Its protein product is CAWSPGQGAWETQYF.

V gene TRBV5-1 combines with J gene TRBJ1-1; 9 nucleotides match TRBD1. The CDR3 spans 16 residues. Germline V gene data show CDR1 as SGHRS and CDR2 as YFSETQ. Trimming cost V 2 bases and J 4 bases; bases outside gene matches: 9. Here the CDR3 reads CASSFPGQGGSTEAFF. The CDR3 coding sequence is TGCGCCAGCAGCTTCCCGGGACAGGGAGGGAGCACTGAAGCTTTCTTT.

In DNA, the CDR3 is TGCAGCGTTGAGGGGACTCGCTCGGATACGCAGTATTTT. Its protein is CSVEGTRSDTQYF. This chain links TRBV29-1 with TRBJ2-3, with D possibly being TRBD2 (6 bases). The V gene's germline CDR1 is SQVTM and CDR2 ANQGSEA. This CDR3 contains 13 residues. Trimming left V 3 bases short and J 6 bases short, with 13 bases between.

The chain's CDR3 is CASSEGVAGTGTYSNQPQHF. The CDR3 DNA reads TGTGCCAGCAGTGAGGGAGTAGCCGGGACAGGGACATATAGCAATCAGCCCCAGCATTTT. The chain links TRBV6-1 to TRBJ1-5, with 9 bases identical to TRBD1. The CDR3 consists of 20 residues. The V gene's germline CDR1 is MNHNS and CDR2 SASEGT. J was trimmed by 0 bases and V by 3 bases; bases with no gene match: 15.

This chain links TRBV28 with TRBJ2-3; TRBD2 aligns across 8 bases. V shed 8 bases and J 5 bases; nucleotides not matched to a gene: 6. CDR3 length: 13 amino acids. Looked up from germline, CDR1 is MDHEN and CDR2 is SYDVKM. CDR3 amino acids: CASAAGDGDTQYF. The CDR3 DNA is TGTGCCAGCGCAGCGGGGGACGGAGATACGCAGTATTTT. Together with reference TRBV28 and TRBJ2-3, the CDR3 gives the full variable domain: DVKVTQSSRYLVKRTGEKVFLECVQDMDHENMFWYRQDPGLGLRLIYFSYDVKMKEKGDIPEGYSVSREKKERFSLILESASTNQTSMYLCASAAGDGDTQYFGPGTRLTVL.

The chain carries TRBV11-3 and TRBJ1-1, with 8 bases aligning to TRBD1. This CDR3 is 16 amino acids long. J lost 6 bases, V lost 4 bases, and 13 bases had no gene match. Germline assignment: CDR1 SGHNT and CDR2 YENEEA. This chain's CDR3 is CASSSRTGRNVAEAFF. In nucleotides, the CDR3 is TGTGCCAGCAGCTCTCGGACAGGGCGGAATGTCGCTGAAGCTTTCTTT.

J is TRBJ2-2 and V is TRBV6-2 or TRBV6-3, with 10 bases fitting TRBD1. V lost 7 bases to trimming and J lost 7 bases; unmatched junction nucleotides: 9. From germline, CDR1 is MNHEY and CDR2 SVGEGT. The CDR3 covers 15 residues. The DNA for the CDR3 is TGTGCCAGCATCCCGGACAGGGGGGGTGTCGGGGAGCTGTTTTTT. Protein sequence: CASIPDRGGVGELFF.

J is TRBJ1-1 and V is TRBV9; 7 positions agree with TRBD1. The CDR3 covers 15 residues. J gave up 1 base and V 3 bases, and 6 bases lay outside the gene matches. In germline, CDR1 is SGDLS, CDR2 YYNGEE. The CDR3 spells CASSDSTGRNTEAFF. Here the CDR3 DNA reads TGTGCCAGCAGCGACTCGACAGGGAGGAACACTGAAGCTTTCTTT.

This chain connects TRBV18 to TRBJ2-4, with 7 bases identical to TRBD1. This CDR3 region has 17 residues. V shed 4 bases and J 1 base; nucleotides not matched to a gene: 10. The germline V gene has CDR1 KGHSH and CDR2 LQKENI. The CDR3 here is CASSRVTGAVAKNIQYF. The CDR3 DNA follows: TGTGCCAGCTCACGGGTAACAGGGGCGGTTGCCAAAAACATTCAGTACTTC.

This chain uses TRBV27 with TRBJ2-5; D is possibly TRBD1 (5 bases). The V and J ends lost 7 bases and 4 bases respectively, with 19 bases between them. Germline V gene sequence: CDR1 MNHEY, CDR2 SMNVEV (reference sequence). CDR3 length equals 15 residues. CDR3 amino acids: CASKPATATGETQYF. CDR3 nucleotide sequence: TGTGCCAGCAAACCGGCGACAGCGACGGGAGAGACCCAGTACTTC.

The CDR3 sequence is CASSLRGVEEKLFF. The CDR3 bases are TGTGCCAGCAGCTTGCGGGGGGTAGAGGAAAAACTGTTTTTT. The rearrangement links TRBV5-4 to TRBJ1-4; perhaps TRBD1 as D (5 bases). Deletions cut 1 base from V and 8 bases from J, with 12 bases between. Per the germline V gene, CDR1 is SGHNT and CDR2 is YYREEE (reference sequence). This CDR3 has 14 amino acids.

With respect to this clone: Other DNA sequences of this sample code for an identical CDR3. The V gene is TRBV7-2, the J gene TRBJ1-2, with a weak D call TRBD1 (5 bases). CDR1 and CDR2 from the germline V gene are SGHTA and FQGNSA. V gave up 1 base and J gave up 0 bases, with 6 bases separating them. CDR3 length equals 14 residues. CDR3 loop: CASSLEQANYGYTF. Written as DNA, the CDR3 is TGTGCCAGCAGCTTAGAACAGGCTAACTATGGCTACACCTTC. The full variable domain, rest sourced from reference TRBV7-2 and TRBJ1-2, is GAGVSQSPSNKVTEKGKDVELRCDPISGHTALYWYRQSLGQGLEFLIYFQGNSAPDKSGLPSDRFSAERTGGSVSTLTIQRTQQEDSAVYLCASSLEQANYGYTFGSGTRLTVV.